Presented here are 22 T cell receptor beta chains from one specimen sequenced in a study of cytomegalovirus exposure and HLA in healthy donors. The primer mix had 60 Vbeta and 13 Jbeta primers. TCRdb's copy holds only in-frame clones and misses some; the assay was immunoSEQ multiplex PCR. The sample has roughly 100,000 clones, approximately 76% seen once. Sequenced sample: PBMCs. These receptors all come from a woman in her late teens or twenties in good health and CMV-seropositive.

The chain uses TRBV14 and TRBJ2-5, with TRBD2 as a possible D gene (6 bases). This CDR3 comprises 13 residues. Germline CDR1 reads SGHDN; CDR2 reads FVKESK. Trimming cost V 0 bases and J 5 bases, with 7 bases left between them. CDR3 nucleotides: TGTGCCAGCAGCCAAGATCTAGCGGAGACCCAGTACTTC. Translating it yields CASSQDLAETQYF.

DNA of the CDR3: TGTGCCAGCAGCCGGGGGTATGGGGCCGGGGAGCTGTTTTTT. It translates to CASSRGYGAGELFF. J is TRBJ2-2 and V is TRBV13; D is perhaps TRBD2 (6 bases). This CDR3 is 14 amino acids long. V lost 5 bases to trimming and J lost 6 bases, with 13 bases between them. CDR1 is PRHDT, CDR2 FYEKMQ, per germline (reference sequence).

J is TRBJ2-7 and V is TRBV6-5; 10 bases line up with TRBD1. Per the germline V gene, CDR1 is MNHEY and CDR2 is SVGAGI. V was clipped by 2 bases and J by 3 bases; unmatched bases: 7. The CDR3 sequence is 16 residues long. CDR3 protein: CASSYTTTGGGYEQYF. CDR3 nucleotide sequence: TGTGCCAGCAGTTACACAACGACAGGGGGCGGCTACGAGCAGTACTTC.

This clone occurred a few times. This CDR3 is CASSAIPGVDTQYF. CDR3 DNA: TGTGCCAGCAGCGCAATCCCAGGGGTAGATACGCAGTATTTT. The chain combines TRBV9 with TRBJ2-3, with D possibly being TRBD1 (6 bases). Between the trimmed V and J ends, which lost 3 bases and 5 bases, there was a span of 13 bases. Germline V gives CDR1 SGDLS, CDR2 YYNGEE. The CDR3 covers 14 residues.

The table lists this clone with a few counts. The CDR3: CASSLEQGGSYEQYF. CDR3 nucleotide sequence: TGTGCCAGCAGCTTAGAGCAGGGGGGCTCCTACGAGCAGTACTTC. The chain uses TRBV11-2 and TRBJ2-7, with D perhaps TRBD1 (7 bases). CDR3 length: 15 amino acids. The V gene's germline CDR1 is SGHAT and CDR2 FQNNGV. V was clipped by 0 bases and J by 0 bases, with 9 bases between them.

The rearrangement joins TRBV29-1 to TRBJ2-2, with 9 bases identical to TRBD2. Germline lookup yields CDR1 SQVTM and CDR2 ANQGSEA. There are 14 residues in the CDR3. J was trimmed by 4 bases and V by 6 bases; bases with no gene match: 6. The CDR3 protein is CSVTSGWGTGELFF. As DNA, the CDR3 is TGCAGCGTCACTAGCGGGTGGGGCACCGGGGAGCTGTTTTTT.

This clone was seen a few times. This sequence joins TRBV6-5 and TRBJ1-1, with unresolved D. CDR3 length equals 13 residues. CDR1 is MNHEY, CDR2 SVGAGI, per germline. The V and J ends lost 5 bases and 7 bases respectively, with 14 bases between them. The CDR3 nucleotides read TGTGCCAGCAGTCTAATCCCTAGATATGAAGCTTTCTTT. It is translated as CASSLIPRYEAFF.

This clone was observed a few times. This chain uses TRBV10-3 with TRBJ2-5; D ambiguous. Germline CDR1 and CDR2: ENHRY and SYGVKD. CDR3 length: 13 amino acids. Trimming shortened V by 4 bases and J by 5 bases, and 11 bases separated the two germline ends. In nucleotides, the CDR3 is TGTGCCATCAGTGGCCCCAACGGGGAGACCCAGTACTTC. Its protein product is CAISGPNGETQYF.

The chain carries TRBV9 and TRBJ2-3; TRBD1 matches at 11 bases. The CDR3 runs to 16 residues. The ends lost 4 bases at V and 3 bases at J; junction bases unmatched: 7. Per the germline V gene, CDR1 is SGDLS and CDR2 is YYNGEE. The CDR3 nucleotides read TGTGCCAGCAGCCCCTGGGACAGGGGGTTAACAGATACGCAGTATTTT. Translating it yields CASSPWDRGLTDTQYF.

J is TRBJ1-1 and V is TRBV28, with 8 nucleotides matching TRBD1. From germline, CDR1 is MDHEN and CDR2 SYDVKM. The CDR3 has 16 amino acids. Trimming at V came to 4 bases and at J to 3 bases, leaving 10 bases not matched to a gene. The CDR3 nucleotides are TGTGCCAGCAGTTCGCCGAGTGACAGGGGAGACACTGAAGCTTTCTTT. Amino acids: CASSSPSDRGDTEAFF. Based on the CDR3 plus reference TRBV28 and TRBJ1-1, the full variable domain is DVKVTQSSRYLVKRTGEKVFLECVQDMDHENMFWYRQDPGLGLRLIYFSYDVKMKEKGDIPEGYSVSREKKERFSLILESASTNQTSMYLCASSSPSDRGDTEAFFGQGTRLTVV.

This rearrangement joins TRBV30 to TRBJ2-2, with D unresolved. The CDR3 sequence is 13 residues long. Germline lookup yields CDR1 GTSNPN and CDR2 SVGIG (reference sequence). With 1 base removed from V and 3 bases from J, the gap between germline ends came to 6 bases. DNA of the CDR3: TGTGCCTGGAGTGCTCAGTACACCGGGGAGCTGTTTTTT. This sequence encodes CAWSAQYTGELFF.

The genes are TRBV2 and TRBJ2-1; a possible D gene is TRBD1 (6 bases). Trimming removed 6 bases at V and 9 bases at J, with 18 bases between. CDR1 is SNHLY, CDR2 FYNNEI, per germline. The CDR3 totals 14 residues. CDR3 loop: CASSLTGLKGEQFF. In DNA, the CDR3 is TGTGCCAGCAGCCTGACAGGCCTTAAGGGTGAGCAGTTCTTC.

This clone appeared a few times. This chain connects TRBV5-1 to TRBJ2-4, with D perhaps TRBD1 (6 bases). Germline V gene sequence: CDR1 SGHRS, CDR2 YFSETQ. V was clipped by 3 bases and J by 11 bases, with 24 bases between them. CDR3 length equals 16 residues. CDR3 sequence reads: CASSYGADSQQLVQYF. The CDR3 nucleotides read TGCGCCAGCAGCTATGGAGCGGACAGCCAGCAGTTAGTTCAGTACTTC. The full variable domain, rest sourced from reference TRBV5-1 and TRBJ2-4, is KAGVTQTPRYLIKTRGQQVTLSCSPISGHRSVSWYQQTPGQGLQFLFEYFSETQRNKGNFPGRFSGRQFSNSRSEMNVSTLELGDSALYLCASSYGADSQQLVQYFGAGTRLSVL.

The chain recombines TRBV19 with TRBJ2-7; 12 positions match TRBD2. Unmatched junction bases numbered 3, after V lost 5 bases and J lost 4 bases. This CDR3 contains 14 residues. In germline, CDR1 is LNHDA, CDR2 SQIVND (reference sequence). The CDR3 DNA reads TGTGCCAGTAGTGTAGGACTAGCGGGATACGAGCAGTACTTC. Residues: CASSVGLAGYEQYF.

In DNA, the CDR3 is TGTGCTTCGACAAGCTCCTATAATTCACCCCTCCACTTT. It codes for CASTSSYNSPLHF. V usage is TRBV30 and J usage is TRBJ1-6; D is undetermined. The germline V gene has CDR1 GTSNPN and CDR2 SVGIG (reference sequence). The CDR3 loop spans 13 amino acids.

V and J are TRBV11-2 and TRBJ2-7; D remains ambiguous. This CDR3 has 13 residues. Per the germline V gene, CDR1 is SGHAT and CDR2 is FQNNGV. V lost 6 bases to trimming and J lost 3 bases, with 12 bases between them. The CDR3 sequence: CASSREMYYEQYF. The CDR3 DNA reads as TGTGCCAGCAGTCGCGAAATGTACTACGAGCAGTACTTC.

This clone was seen only a few times. The chain links TRBV5-1 to TRBJ1-1; weak D call: TRBD1 (5 bases). V dropped 3 bases and J dropped 1 base, with 10 bases sitting between them. Germline CDR1 SGHRS, CDR2 YFSETQ. The CDR3 runs 14 residues. The CDR3 region has the DNA TGCGCCAGCAGCTCTCAGGGTCAGAACACTGAAGCTTTCTTT. This translates into CASSSQGQNTEAFF. Filled out from reference TRBV5-1 and TRBJ1-1, the complete variable domain reads KAGVTQTPRYLIKTRGQQVTLSCSPISGHRSVSWYQQTPGQGLQFLFEYFSETQRNKGNFPGRFSGRQFSNSRSEMNVSTLELGDSALYLCASSSQGQNTEAFFGQGTRLTVV.

This chain uses TRBV9 with TRBJ2-3, with TRBD1 identical over 10 bases. CDR1 is SGDLS, CDR2 YYNGEE, per germline. The CDR3 length is 13 residues. The ends lost 7 bases at V and 2 bases at J; junction bases unmatched: 1. CDR3 sequence (DNA): TGTGCCAGCGGGACAGGGGACACAGATACGCAGTATTTT. Protein product: CASGTGDTDTQYF.

V is TRBV6-1 and J is TRBJ2-2; 9 bases agree with TRBD2. The germline gives CDR1 MNHNS, CDR2 SASEGT. This CDR3 is 16 amino acids long. Germline trimming cut 2 bases from V and 1 base from J; bases unmatched to any gene: 2. The CDR3 reads CASSEQLAGNTGELFF. The CDR3 DNA reads as TGTGCCAGCAGTGAACAACTAGCGGGGAACACCGGGGAGCTGTTTTTT.

This rearrangement joins TRBV27 to TRBJ2-7, with D maybe TRBD1 (6 bases). Trimming stripped 6 bases from V and 5 bases from J, with 11 bases between. CDR1 is MNHEY, CDR2 SMNVEV, per germline (reference sequence). The CDR3 consists of 12 residues. CDR3 region: CASSSTGNEQYF. The DNA of the CDR3 is TGTGCCAGCAGCTCGACAGGTAACGAGCAGTACTTC.

V gene TRBV6-1 combines with J gene TRBJ1-2; 7 bases fit TRBD1. CDR1 MNHNS and CDR2 SASEGT come from the germline V gene. The V and J ends lost 6 bases and 5 bases, in that order; junction bases with no gene match: 12. This CDR3 has 15 amino acids. The chain's CDR3 is CASSVHRTGSYGYTF. The DNA of the CDR3 is TGTGCCAGCAGCGTCCACCGGACAGGATCATATGGCTACACCTTC.

The chain has TRBV2 and TRBJ2-7; TRBD1 agrees at 7 bases. The V and J ends lost 1 base and 3 bases, in that order; junction bases with no gene match: 3. Germline V gene lookup returns CDR1 SNHLY and CDR2 FYNNEI. This CDR3 comprises 14 residues. Written as DNA, the CDR3 is TGTGCCAGCAGTGAAGGGACAGGCTACTACGAGCAGTACTTC. This sequence encodes CASSEGTGYYEQYF.